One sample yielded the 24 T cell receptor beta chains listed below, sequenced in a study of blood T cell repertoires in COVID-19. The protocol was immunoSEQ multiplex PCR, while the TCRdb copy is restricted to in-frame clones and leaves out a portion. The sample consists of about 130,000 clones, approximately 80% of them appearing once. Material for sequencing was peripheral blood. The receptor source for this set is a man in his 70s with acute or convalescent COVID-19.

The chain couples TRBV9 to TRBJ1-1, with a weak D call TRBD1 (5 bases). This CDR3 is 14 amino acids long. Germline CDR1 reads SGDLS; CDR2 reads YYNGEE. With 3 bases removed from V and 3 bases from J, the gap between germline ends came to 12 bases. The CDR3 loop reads CASSGGPADTEAFF. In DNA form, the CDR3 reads TGTGCCAGCAGCGGGGGCCCGGCGGACACTGAAGCTTTCTTT.

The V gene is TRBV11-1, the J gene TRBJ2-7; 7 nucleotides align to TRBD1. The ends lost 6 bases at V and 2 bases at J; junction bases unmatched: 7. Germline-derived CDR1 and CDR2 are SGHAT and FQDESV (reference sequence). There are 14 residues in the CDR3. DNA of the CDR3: TGTGCCAGCAGGAAACAGGGGTCCCCCTACGAGCAGTACTTC. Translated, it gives CASRKQGSPYEQYF. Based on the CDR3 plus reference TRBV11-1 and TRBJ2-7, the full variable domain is EAEVAQSPRYKITEKSQAVAFWCDPISGHATLYWYRQILGQGPELLVQFQDESVVDDSQLPKDRFSAERLKGVDSTLKIQPAELGDSAMYLCASRKQGSPYEQYFGPGTRLTVT.

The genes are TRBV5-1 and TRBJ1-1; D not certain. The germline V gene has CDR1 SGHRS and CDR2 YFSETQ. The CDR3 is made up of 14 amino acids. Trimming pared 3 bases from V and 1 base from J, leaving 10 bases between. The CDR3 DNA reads TGCGCCAGCAGCTGGGCCCGCCCGAACACTGAAGCTTTCTTT. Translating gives CASSWARPNTEAFF.

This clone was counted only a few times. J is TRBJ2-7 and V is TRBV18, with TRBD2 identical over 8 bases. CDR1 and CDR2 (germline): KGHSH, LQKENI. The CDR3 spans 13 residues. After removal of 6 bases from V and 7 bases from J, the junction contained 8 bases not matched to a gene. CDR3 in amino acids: CASSPRRGVEQYF. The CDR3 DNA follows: TGTGCCAGCTCCCCCCGGCGGGGGGTAGAGCAGTACTTC.

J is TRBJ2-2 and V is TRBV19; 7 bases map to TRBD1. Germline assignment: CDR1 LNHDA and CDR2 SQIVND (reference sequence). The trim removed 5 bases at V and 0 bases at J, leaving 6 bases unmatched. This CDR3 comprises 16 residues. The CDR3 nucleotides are TGTGCCAGTAGTCCCCCGGGACAGACGAACACCGGGGAGCTGTTTTTT. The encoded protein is CASSPPGQTNTGELFF.

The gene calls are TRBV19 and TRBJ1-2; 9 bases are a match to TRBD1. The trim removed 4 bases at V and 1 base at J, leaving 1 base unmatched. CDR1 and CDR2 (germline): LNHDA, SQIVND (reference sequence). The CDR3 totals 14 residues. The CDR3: CASSRDRDNYGYTF. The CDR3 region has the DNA TGTGCCAGTAGTAGGGACAGGGATAACTATGGCTACACCTTC. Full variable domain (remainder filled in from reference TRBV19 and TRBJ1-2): DGGITQSPKYLFRKEGQNVTLSCEQNLNHDAMYWYRQDPGQGLRLIYYSQIVNDFQKGDIAEGYSVSREKKESFPLTVTSAQKNPTAFYLCASSRDRDNYGYTFGSGTRLTVV.

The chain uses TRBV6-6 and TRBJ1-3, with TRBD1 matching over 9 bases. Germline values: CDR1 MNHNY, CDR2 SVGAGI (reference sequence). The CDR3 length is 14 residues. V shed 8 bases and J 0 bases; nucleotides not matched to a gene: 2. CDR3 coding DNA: TGTGCCAGCGGGACAGGGATCTCTGGAAACACCATATATTTT. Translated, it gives CASGTGISGNTIYF.

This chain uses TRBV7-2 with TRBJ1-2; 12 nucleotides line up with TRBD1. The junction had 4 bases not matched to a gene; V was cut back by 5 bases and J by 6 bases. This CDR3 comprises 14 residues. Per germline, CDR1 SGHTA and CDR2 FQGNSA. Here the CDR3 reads CASSTRDRGHGYTF. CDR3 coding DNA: TGTGCCAGCAGCACCCGGGACAGGGGGCATGGCTACACCTTC.

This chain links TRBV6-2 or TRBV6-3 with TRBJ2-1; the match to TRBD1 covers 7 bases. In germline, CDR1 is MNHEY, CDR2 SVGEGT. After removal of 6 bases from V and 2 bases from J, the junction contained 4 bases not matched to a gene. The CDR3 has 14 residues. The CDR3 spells CASSKTGTYNEQFF. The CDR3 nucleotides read TGTGCCAGCAGCAAGACAGGGACCTACAATGAGCAGTTCTTC.

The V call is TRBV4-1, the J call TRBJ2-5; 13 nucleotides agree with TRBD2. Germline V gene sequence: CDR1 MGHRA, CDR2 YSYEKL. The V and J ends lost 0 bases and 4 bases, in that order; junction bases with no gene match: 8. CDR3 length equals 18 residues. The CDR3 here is CASSQDMTSGGPRETQYF. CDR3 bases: TGCGCCAGCAGCCAAGATATGACTAGCGGGGGGCCCCGAGAGACCCAGTACTTC.

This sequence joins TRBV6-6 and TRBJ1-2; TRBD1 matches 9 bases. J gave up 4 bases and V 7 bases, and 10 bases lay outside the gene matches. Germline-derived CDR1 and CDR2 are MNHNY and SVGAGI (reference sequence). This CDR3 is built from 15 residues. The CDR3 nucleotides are TGTGCCAGCACCCCGACAGGGGGGGATCTCTATGGCTACACCTTC. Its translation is CASTPTGGDLYGYTF.

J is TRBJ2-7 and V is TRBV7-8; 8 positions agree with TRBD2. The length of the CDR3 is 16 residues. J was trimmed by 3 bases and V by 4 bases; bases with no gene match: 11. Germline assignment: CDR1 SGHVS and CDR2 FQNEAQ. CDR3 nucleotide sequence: TGTGCCAGCAGCTCCCTCGGGAGGGGGAAAAACTACGAGCAGTACTTC. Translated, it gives CASSSLGRGKNYEQYF.

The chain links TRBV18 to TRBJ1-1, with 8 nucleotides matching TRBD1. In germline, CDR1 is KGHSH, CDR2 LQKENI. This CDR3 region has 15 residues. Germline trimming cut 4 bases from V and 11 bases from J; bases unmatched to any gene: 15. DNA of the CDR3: TGTGCCAGCTCACGCCACCGGGACAGGTTGGGGGTGGCTTTCTTT. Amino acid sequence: CASSRHRDRLGVAFF.

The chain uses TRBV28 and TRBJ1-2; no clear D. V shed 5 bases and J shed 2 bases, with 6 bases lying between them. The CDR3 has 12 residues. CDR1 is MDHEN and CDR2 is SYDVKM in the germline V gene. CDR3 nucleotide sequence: TGTGCCAGCAGTCGCGGCAACTATGGCTACACCTTC. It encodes CASSRGNYGYTF.

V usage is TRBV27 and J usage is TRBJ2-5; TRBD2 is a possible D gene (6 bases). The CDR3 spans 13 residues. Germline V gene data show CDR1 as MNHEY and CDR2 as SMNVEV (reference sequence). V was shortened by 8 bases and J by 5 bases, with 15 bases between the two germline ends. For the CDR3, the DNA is TGTGCCAGCCGCGGCGGGGTTGGGGAGACCCAGTACTTC. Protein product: CASRGGVGETQYF.

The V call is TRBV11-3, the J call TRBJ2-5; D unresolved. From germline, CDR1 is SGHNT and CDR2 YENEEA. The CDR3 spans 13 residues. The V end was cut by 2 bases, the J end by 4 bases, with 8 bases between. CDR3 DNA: TGTGCCAGCAGCTTAAACACGGGAGAGACCCAGTACTTC. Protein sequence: CASSLNTGETQYF.

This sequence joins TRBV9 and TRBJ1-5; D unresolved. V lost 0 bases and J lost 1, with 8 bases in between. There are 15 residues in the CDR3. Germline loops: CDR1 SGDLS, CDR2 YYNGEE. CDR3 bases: TGTGCCAGCAGCGTAGGACCGGGGAGCAATCAGCCCCAGCATTTT. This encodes CASSVGPGSNQPQHF.

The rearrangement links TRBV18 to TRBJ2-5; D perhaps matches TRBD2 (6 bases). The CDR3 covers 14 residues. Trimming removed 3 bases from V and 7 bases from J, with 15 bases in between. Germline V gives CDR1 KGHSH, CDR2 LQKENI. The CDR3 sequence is CASSPESSGGTQYF. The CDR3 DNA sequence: TGTGCCAGCTCACCCGAATCCTCCGGGGGGACCCAGTACTTC. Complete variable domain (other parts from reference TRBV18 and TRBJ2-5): NAGVMQNPRHLVRRRGQEARLRCSPMKGHSHVYWYRQLPEEGLKFMVYLQKENIIDESGMPKERFSAEFPKEGPSILRIQQVVRGDSAAYFCASSPESSGGTQYFGPGTRLLVL.

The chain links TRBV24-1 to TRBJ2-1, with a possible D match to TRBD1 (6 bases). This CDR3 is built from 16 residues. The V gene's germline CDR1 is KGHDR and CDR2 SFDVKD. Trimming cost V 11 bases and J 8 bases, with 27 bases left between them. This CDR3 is CASIRDTFMPKDEQFF. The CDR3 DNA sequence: TGTGCCAGTATCCGGGACACGTTTATGCCGAAGGATGAGCAGTTCTTC.

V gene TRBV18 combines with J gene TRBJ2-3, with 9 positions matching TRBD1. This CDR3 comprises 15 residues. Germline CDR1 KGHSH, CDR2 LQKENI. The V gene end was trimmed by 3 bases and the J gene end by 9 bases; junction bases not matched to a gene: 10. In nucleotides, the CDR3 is TGTGCCAGCTCACCCGACAGGGGGAACGGTGGAACGCAGTATTTT. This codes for CASSPDRGNGGTQYF.

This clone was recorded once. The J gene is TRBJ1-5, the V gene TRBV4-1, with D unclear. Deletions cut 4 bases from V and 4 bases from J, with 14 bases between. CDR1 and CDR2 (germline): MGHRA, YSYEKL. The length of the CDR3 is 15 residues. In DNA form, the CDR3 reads TGCGCCAGCAGCCTCCAACAGCGGGAAAATCAGCCCCAGCATTTT. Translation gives CASSLQQRENQPQHF.

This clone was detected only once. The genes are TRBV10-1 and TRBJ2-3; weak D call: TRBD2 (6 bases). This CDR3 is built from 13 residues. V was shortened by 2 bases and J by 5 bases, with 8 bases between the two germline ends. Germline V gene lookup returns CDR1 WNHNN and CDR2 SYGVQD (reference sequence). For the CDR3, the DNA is TGCGCCAGCAGTGAGACTAGCCGAGATACGCAGTATTTT. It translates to CASSETSRDTQYF.

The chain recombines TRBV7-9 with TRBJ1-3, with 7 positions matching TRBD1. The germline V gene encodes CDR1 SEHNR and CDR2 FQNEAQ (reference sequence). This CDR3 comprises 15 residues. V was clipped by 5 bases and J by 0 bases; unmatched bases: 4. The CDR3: CASSHRGDSGNTIYF. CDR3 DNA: TGTGCCAGCAGCCACAGGGGCGACTCTGGAAACACCATATATTTT.

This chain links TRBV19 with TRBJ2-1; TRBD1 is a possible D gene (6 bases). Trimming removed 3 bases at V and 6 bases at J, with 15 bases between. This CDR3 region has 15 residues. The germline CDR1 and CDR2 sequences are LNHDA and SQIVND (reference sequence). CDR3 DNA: TGTGCCAGTAGTATTGCTGGGACATTGATCAATGAGCAGTTCTTC. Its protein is CASSIAGTLINEQFF.